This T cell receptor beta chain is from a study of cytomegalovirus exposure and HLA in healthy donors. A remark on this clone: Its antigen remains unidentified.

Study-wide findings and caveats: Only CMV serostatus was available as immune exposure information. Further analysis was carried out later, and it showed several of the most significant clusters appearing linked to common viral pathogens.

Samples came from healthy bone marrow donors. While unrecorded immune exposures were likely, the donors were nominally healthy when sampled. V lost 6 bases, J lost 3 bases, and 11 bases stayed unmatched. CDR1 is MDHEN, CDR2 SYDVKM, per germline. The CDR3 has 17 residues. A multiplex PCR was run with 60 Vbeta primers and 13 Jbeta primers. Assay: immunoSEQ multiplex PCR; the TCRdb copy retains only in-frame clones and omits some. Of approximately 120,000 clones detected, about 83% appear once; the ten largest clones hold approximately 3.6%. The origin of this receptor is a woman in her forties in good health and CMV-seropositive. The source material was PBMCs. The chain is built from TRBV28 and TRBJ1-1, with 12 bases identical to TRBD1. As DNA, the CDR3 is TGTGCCAGCAGACGGGACAGGGGGCTAGGAGGGGACACTGAAGCTTTCTTT. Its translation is CASRRDRGLGGDTEAFF.